The sequence of this T cell receptor (beta chain) was determined in a study of CD8 T cells in ankylosing spondylitis. One entry per CDR3 protein, called by TCRdb with MiXCR from the 5' RACE reads. The data hold over 400,000 distinct CDR3 sequences, with about 25% observed a single time. Germline V gives CDR1 DFQATT, CDR2 SNEGSKA (reference sequence). Losses at the gene ends were 2 bases for V and 6 bases for J; bases not matched to a gene: 13. CDR3 size: 15 residues. Only one count was recorded for this clonotype. Its cognate antigen is unknown. The study's findings and limits: One TCR beta motif, made up of under ten highly homologous variants, appeared characteristic of ankylosing spondylitis blood.

This TCR was sampled from a male donor with ankylosing spondylitis. The specimen was blood, either unsorted or a sorted T cell fraction (not recorded which). The V gene is TRBV20-1, the J gene TRBJ2-7; TRBD2 agrees at 7 bases. CDR3 in amino acids: CSARPPSGGWGEQYF. CDR3 in DNA: TGCAGTGCTAGACCCCCTAGCGGAGGCTGGGGCGAGCAGTACTTC.